This T cell receptor beta chain emerged from a study of T cell responses to AZD1222 COVID-19 vaccine. Overall study findings and caveats: Mostly white British, mostly female donors; authors suggested clonal diversity may be underestimated. Spike-wide coverage was observed for vaccine-associated CD4 TCRs, with dominant responses at 160-218 and 743-854.

The germline gives CDR1 SGHRS, CDR2 YFSETQ. CDR3 length: 15 residues. Trimming shortened V by 3 bases and J by 8 bases, and 15 bases separated the two germline ends. Generated by immunoSEQ multiplex PCR, the TCRdb table keeps only in-frame clones and is missing some. The repertoire holds 90,000 to 130,000 clones, with 86% as singletons. Comment on this clone: Its antigen remains unknown.

The gene calls are TRBV5-1 and TRBJ1-6, with D unclear. The receptor was derived from an adult in good health. Material: peripheral blood, obtained on day 0 of AZD1222 vaccination. CDR3 sequence: CASSSLLAVDSPLHF. In DNA, the CDR3 is TGCGCCAGCAGCTCGCTCTTGGCGGTGGATTCACCCCTCCACTTT.